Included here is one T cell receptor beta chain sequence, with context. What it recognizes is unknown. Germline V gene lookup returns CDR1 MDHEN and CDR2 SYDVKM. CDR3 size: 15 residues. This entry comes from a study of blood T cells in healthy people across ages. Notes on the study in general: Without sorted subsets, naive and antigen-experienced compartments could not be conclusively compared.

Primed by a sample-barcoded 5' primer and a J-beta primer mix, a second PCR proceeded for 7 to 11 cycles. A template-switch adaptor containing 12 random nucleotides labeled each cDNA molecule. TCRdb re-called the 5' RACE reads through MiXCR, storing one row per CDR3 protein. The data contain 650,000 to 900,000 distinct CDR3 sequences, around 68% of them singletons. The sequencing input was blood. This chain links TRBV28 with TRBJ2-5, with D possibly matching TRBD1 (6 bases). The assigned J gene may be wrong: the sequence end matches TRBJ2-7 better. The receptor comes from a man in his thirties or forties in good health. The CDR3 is CASSLEHRVAYEQYF. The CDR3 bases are TGTGCCAGCAGTTTGGAACACAGGGTCGCCTACGAGCAGTACTTC.